This T cell receptor (beta chain) was captured by sequencing in a study of control samples from healthy donors and cancer patients. Clones were sequenced by immunoSEQ multiplex PCR, and TCRdb holds only the in-frame ones, with some missing. The sample holds around 68,000 clones, 84% seen once. This clone is a singleton in its sample. This clonotype was sampled from a woman aged 50 to 60 with lung cancer. The sequencing input was PBMCs.

CDR3 sequence: CASREGQSSGNTIYF. In DNA, the CDR3 is TGCGCCAGCAGGGAGGGGCAGAGCTCTGGAAACACCATATATTTT. The chain has TRBV5-1 and TRBJ1-3, with TRBD1 as a possible D gene (5 bases). The CDR3 length is 15 residues. Trimming took 5 bases from V and 0 from J, leaving 12 bases between them. Germline CDR1 and CDR2: SGHRS and YFSETQ.